Following are 26 T cell receptor beta chains from one sample sequenced in a study of beta chain features in type 1 diabetes. The whole isolated RNA underwent reverse transcription, so sequencing captured expressed TCRB transcripts. This table comes from immunoSEQ multiplex PCR, and its TCRdb copy is limited to in-frame clones, with some not included. The sample contains 300,000 to 350,000 clones, around 8% of which appear only once. Sample: central memory CD4+ T cells from blood. The receptor source for this set is a woman under 30 in good health.

The V gene is TRBV9, the J gene TRBJ2-1; TRBD2 agrees at 8 bases. The CDR3 runs to 15 residues. CDR1 SGDLS and CDR2 YYNGEE come from the germline V gene. Losses at the gene ends were 0 bases for V and 7 bases for J; bases not matched to a gene: 6. The CDR3 is CASSVGGRPGNEQFF. CDR3 sequence (DNA): TGTGCCAGCAGCGTAGGCGGGAGGCCGGGGAATGAGCAGTTCTTC.

The rearrangement uses TRBV29-1 and TRBJ1-2; no clear D gene. The CDR3 consists of 13 residues. CDR1 is SQVTM, CDR2 ANQGSEA, per germline. V lost 7 bases and J lost 6, with 18 bases in between. CDR3 sequence (DNA): TGCAGCGCCGTAGGGCCCGGACTACATGGCTACACCTTC. Its protein product is CSAVGPGLHGYTF.

This clone was counted a few times. The chain links TRBV28 to TRBJ2-3, with D tentatively TRBD1 or TRBD2 (6 bases each). CDR1 and CDR2 from the germline V gene are MDHEN and SYDVKM. Trimming pared 6 bases from V and 4 bases from J, leaving 17 bases between. The CDR3 totals 15 residues. The chain's CDR3 is CASRGSSEGADTQYF. In DNA form, the CDR3 reads TGTGCCAGCAGGGGGTCTAGCGAGGGGGCAGATACGCAGTATTTT.

This clone has a count of ten or more. The chain carries TRBV5-6 and TRBJ1-1; perhaps TRBD1 as D (5 bases). Trimming took 5 bases from V and 5 from J, leaving 16 bases between them. CDR3 length: 14 amino acids. CDR1 is SGHDT and CDR2 is YYEEEE in the germline V gene. The CDR3 DNA sequence: TGTGCCAGCAGTCCCGACGGGGCGTCGACTGAAGCTTTCTTT. Residues: CASSPDGASTEAFF.

This rearrangement joins TRBV7-2 to TRBJ1-1; no firm D call. Germline-derived CDR1 and CDR2 are SGHTA and FQGNSA. The CDR3 spans 12 residues. Trimming stripped 6 bases from V and 4 bases from J, with 9 bases between. In nucleotides, the CDR3 is TGTGCCAGCAGGGCTCAGTCCACTGAAGCTTTCTTT. This sequence encodes CASRAQSTEAFF.

This clone was counted only a few times. The chain combines TRBV2 with TRBJ2-2, with 7 bases that match TRBD1. Per germline, CDR1 SNHLY and CDR2 FYNNEI. CDR3 length: 16 amino acids. V was pared by 3 bases and J by 0 bases, with 4 bases of the junction left unmatched. The CDR3 nucleotides are TGTGCCAGCAGTGAGCAAGGGACAGCGAACACCGGGGAGCTGTTTTTT. Translating it yields CASSEQGTANTGELFF. Variable domain in full (rest from reference TRBV2 and TRBJ2-2): EPEVTQTPSHQVTQMGQEVILRCVPISNHLYFYWYRQILGQKVEFLVSFYNNEISEKSEIFDDQFSVERPDGSNFTLKIRSTKLEDSAMYFCASSEQGTANTGELFFGEGSRLTVL.

This rearrangement joins TRBV9 to TRBJ2-7; D is ambiguous. V lost 3 bases and J lost 0, with 13 bases in between. Germline assignment: CDR1 SGDLS and CDR2 YYNGEE. The CDR3 length is 15 residues. CDR3 region: CASSALLGSSYEQYF. CDR3 sequence (DNA): TGTGCCAGCAGCGCCCTACTGGGCTCCTCCTACGAGCAGTACTTC.

The V and J genes are TRBV21-1 and TRBJ2-7; the tabulated D call, TRBD1, remains unverified against the DNA. TRBV21-1 is an annotated pseudogene. The CDR3 covers 19 residues. For the CDR3, the DNA is TGTGCCAGCAGCAAAGGCCGCGTCGGACAGGGGGGCGCCGTTTACGAGCAGTACTTC. Its protein product is CASSKGRVGQGGAVYEQYF.

This rearrangement joins TRBV14 to TRBJ2-4; either TRBD1 or TRBD2 may supply D (6 bases each). The length of the CDR3 is 20 residues. V shed 1 base and J shed 2 bases, with 24 bases lying between them. The germline CDR1 and CDR2 sequences are SGHDN and FVKESK. The CDR3 nucleotides are TGTGCCAGCAGCCAAGGTGGGGGGCTCTCCACATTGGGGCCCAAAAACATTCAGTACTTC. It codes for CASSQGGGLSTLGPKNIQYF. Using reference TRBV14 and TRBJ2-4 for the parts outside the CDR3, the full variable domain is EAGVTQFPSHSVIEKGQTVTLRCDPISGHDNLYWYRRVMGKEIKFLLHFVKESKQDESGMPNNRFLAERTGGTYSTLKVQPAELEDSGVYFCASSQGGGLSTLGPKNIQYFGAGTRLSVL.

This clone was recorded a few times. J is TRBJ2-4 and V is TRBV6-5; 7 positions agree with TRBD1. Unmatched junction bases numbered 10, after V lost 5 bases and J lost 9 bases. Germline CDR1 and CDR2: MNHEY and SVGAGI. The CDR3 consists of 14 residues. The CDR3 reads CASSARQGGGIQYF. The CDR3, as DNA: TGTGCCAGCAGTGCGAGACAGGGTGGGGGCATTCAGTACTTC.

This clone was seen many times. The chain is built from TRBV6-6 and TRBJ1-1; D remains ambiguous. From germline, CDR1 is MNHNY and CDR2 SVGAGI (reference sequence). This CDR3 is 13 amino acids long. Between the trimmed V and J ends, which lost 4 bases and 2 bases, there was a span of 8 bases. CDR3 nucleotide sequence: TGTGCCAGCAGTTTACAGATAAACACTGAAGCTTTCTTT. It yields the protein CASSLQINTEAFF.

This clone was seen ten or more times. V and J are TRBV7-2 and TRBJ2-6, with 10 bases matching TRBD2. The CDR3 has 18 residues. After removal of 1 base from V and 3 bases from J, the junction contained 6 bases not matched to a gene. Germline-derived CDR1 and CDR2 are SGHTA and FQGNSA. The chain's CDR3 is CASSLGLAGVSGANVLTF. The CDR3 bases are TGTGCCAGCAGCTTAGGACTAGCGGGCGTAAGTGGGGCCAACGTCCTGACTTTC. Using reference TRBV7-2 and TRBJ2-6 for the parts outside the CDR3, the full variable domain is GAGVSQSPSNKVTEKGKDVELRCDPISGHTALYWYRQSLGQGLEFLIYFQGNSAPDKSGLPSDRFSAERTGGSVSTLTIQRTQQEDSAVYLCASSLGLAGVSGANVLTFGAGSRLTVL.

DNA for the CDR3: TGTGCCAGCAGCCTAACTAGCTCCTACGAGCAGTACTTC. Its translation: CASSLTSSYEQYF. The rearrangement uses TRBV7-2 and TRBJ2-7; tentative D call: TRBD2 (5 bases). Germline assignment: CDR1 SGHTA and CDR2 FQGNSA. Trimming took off 5 bases at V and 0 bases at J, with 8 bases between the two ends. The CDR3 sequence is 13 residues long.

The chain carries TRBV14 and TRBJ2-6; 11 positions match TRBD1. V was pared by 4 bases and J by 2 bases, with 1 base of the junction left unmatched. Germline V lookup: CDR1 SGHDN, CDR2 FVKESK. This CDR3 has 16 amino acids. CDR3 coding DNA: TGTGCCAGCAGCCTGGACAGGGGGCCTGGGGCCAACGTCCTGACTTTC. Translated, it gives CASSLDRGPGANVLTF.

This clone showed up just a few times. This chain joins TRBV28 and TRBJ1-2; D is uncertain. Germline V gives CDR1 MDHEN, CDR2 SYDVKM. V lost 2 bases and J lost 5, with 9 bases in between. This CDR3 is built from 13 residues. In nucleotides, the CDR3 is TGTGCCAGCAGTTTAAACGTGGGGTATGGCTACACCTTC. As protein: CASSLNVGYGYTF.

V and J are TRBV7-9 and TRBJ2-3; 7 bases fit TRBD2. The V and J ends lost 10 bases and 1 base, in that order; junction bases with no gene match: 5. The germline V gene has CDR1 SEHNR and CDR2 FQNEAQ (reference sequence). The CDR3 spans 13 residues. This CDR3 reads CATGLAGTDTQYF. The CDR3 DNA reads TGTGCCACAGGGCTAGCGGGCACAGATACGCAGTATTTT.

This clone has a count of ten or more. This chain uses TRBV5-1 with TRBJ2-2, with 13 bases matching TRBD2. The germline gives CDR1 SGHRS, CDR2 YFSETQ. With V trimmed by 2 bases and J by 4 bases, 5 bases remained unmatched. This CDR3 comprises 17 residues. The CDR3 coding sequence is TGCGCCAGCAGCTTCGGACTAGCGGGAGCGGGCACCGGGGAGCTGTTTTTT. Translating it yields CASSFGLAGAGTGELFF.

This clone was seen a handful of times. The V call is TRBV9, the J call TRBJ2-7; 7 positions match TRBD2. Per the germline V gene, CDR1 is SGDLS and CDR2 is YYNGEE. This CDR3 contains 15 residues. V shed 4 bases and J 2 bases; nucleotides not matched to a gene: 9. CDR3 in amino acids: CASSPSGIPTYEQYF. The CDR3 DNA is TGTGCCAGCAGCCCCAGCGGGATCCCTACCTACGAGCAGTACTTC.

This clone has only a few counts. The V gene is TRBV10-3, the J gene TRBJ1-2, with 9 bases that match TRBD1. This CDR3 contains 12 residues. Germline-derived CDR1 and CDR2 are ENHRY and SYGVKD. The V gene end was trimmed by 7 bases and the J gene end by 6 bases; junction bases not matched to a gene: 3. DNA of the CDR3: TGTGCCATCACGGGGACAGGGAATGGCTACACCTTC. Residues: CAITGTGNGYTF.

In its sample, this clone was seen a few times. CDR3 sequence reads: CASSYSGGKKAFF. Here the CDR3 DNA reads TGTGCCAGCAGTTACTCGGGGGGAAAAAAAGCTTTCTTT. J is TRBJ1-1 and V is TRBV6-5; possibly TRBD1 for D (5 bases). The CDR3 is 13 residues long. Germline V gives CDR1 MNHEY, CDR2 SVGAGI. Trimming took 0 bases from V and 9 from J, leaving 11 bases between them.

The chain couples TRBV7-2 to TRBJ2-5; TRBD2 aligns across 11 bases. Per germline, CDR1 SGHTA and CDR2 FQGNSA. CDR3 length: 15 amino acids. V was pared by 3 bases and J by 3 bases, with 3 bases of the junction left unmatched. The CDR3 region has the DNA TGTGCCAGCAGCTTCGGGACTAGCGGAAAAGAGACCCAGTACTTC. Its translation: CASSFGTSGKETQYF.

J is TRBJ2-7 and V is TRBV7-2; the D call may be TRBD1 or TRBD2 (5 bases each). The ends were cut back, 5 bases at V and 0 bases at J, with 11 bases in the middle. There are 14 residues in the CDR3. Germline V lookup: CDR1 SGHTA, CDR2 FQGNSA. DNA for the CDR3: TGTGCCAGCAGCCCCGGGACCAACTCCTACGAGCAGTACTTC. The encoded protein is CASSPGTNSYEQYF.

Only a few counts were recorded for this clone. The chain has TRBV7-9 and TRBJ2-3, with TRBD2 matching over 12 bases. The length of the CDR3 is 13 residues. Germline CDR1 and CDR2: SEHNR and FQNEAQ (reference sequence). V lost 7 bases and J lost 6; bases outside the gene matches: 2. The DNA for the CDR3 is TGTGCCAGCAAGGGACTAGCGGGTGATACGCAGTATTTT. As protein: CASKGLAGDTQYF.

This chain connects TRBV14 to TRBJ2-7, with a possible D match to TRBD2 (5 bases). The germline V and J ends were trimmed by 5 bases and 5 bases, with 16 bases remaining between them. This CDR3 is built from 14 residues. Germline assignment: CDR1 SGHDN and CDR2 FVKESK. The CDR3 region is CASSYGEGLDEQYF. CDR3 in DNA: TGTGCCAGCAGCTACGGTGAGGGTTTGGACGAGCAGTACTTC. The variable domain in full, with the rest retrieved from reference TRBV14 and TRBJ2-7, is EAGVTQFPSHSVIEKGQTVTLRCDPISGHDNLYWYRRVMGKEIKFLLHFVKESKQDESGMPNNRFLAERTGGTYSTLKVQPAELEDSGVYFCASSYGEGLDEQYFGPGTRLTVT.

V gene TRBV7-2 combines with J gene TRBJ1-5; D might be TRBD1 (6 bases). Trimming cost V 1 base and J 2 bases, with 12 bases left between them. The CDR3 spans 16 residues. Germline CDR1 is SGHTA and CDR2 is FQGNSA. The CDR3 spells CASSLDRAGGNQPQHF. In DNA, the CDR3 is TGTGCCAGCAGCTTAGATCGAGCAGGGGGCAATCAGCCCCAGCATTTT.

The chain joins TRBV6-5 to TRBJ1-4; D gene uncertain. Germline CDR1 and CDR2: MNHEY and SVGAGI. V was trimmed by 2 bases and J by 7 bases, leaving 11 bases between them. CDR3 length: 14 amino acids. CDR3: CASSYNGAGEKLFF. CDR3 DNA sequence: TGTGCCAGCAGTTACAACGGAGCAGGTGAAAAACTGTTTTTT.